Given below is one T cell receptor (beta chain) in context. As handled by the study authors: The authors estimated nucleated cell counts from reference gene primer amplification. TCRdb keeps only in-frame clones here, not all; method: immunoSEQ multiplex PCR. That table is the source of V, J and clone size, and D and trimming were worked out from the DNA. The sample has fewer than 150,000 clones; approximately 84% are singletons. These data belong to a study of blood T cell repertoires in COVID-19. Study-wide background: Acute-phase and convalescent COVID-19 samples originated in the United States, Italy and Spain. Sources were T cells, B-cell-depleted T cells, or PBMCs; the material itself was cDNA or gDNA.

The CDR3 is 14 residues long. Trimming removed 6 bases from V and 7 bases from J, with 17 bases in between. The germline CDR1 and CDR2 sequences are KGHDR and SFDVKD. This rearrangement joins TRBV24-1 to TRBJ2-5; tentative D call: TRBD2 (6 bases). What was sequenced was peripheral blood. The receptor comes from a woman between 45 and 60 years old who had recovered from COVID-19. The CDR3 nucleotides read TGTGCCACCAGTCCCGGCGGGGACTCCGTGACCCAGTACTTC. Translating it yields CATSPGGDSVTQYF.